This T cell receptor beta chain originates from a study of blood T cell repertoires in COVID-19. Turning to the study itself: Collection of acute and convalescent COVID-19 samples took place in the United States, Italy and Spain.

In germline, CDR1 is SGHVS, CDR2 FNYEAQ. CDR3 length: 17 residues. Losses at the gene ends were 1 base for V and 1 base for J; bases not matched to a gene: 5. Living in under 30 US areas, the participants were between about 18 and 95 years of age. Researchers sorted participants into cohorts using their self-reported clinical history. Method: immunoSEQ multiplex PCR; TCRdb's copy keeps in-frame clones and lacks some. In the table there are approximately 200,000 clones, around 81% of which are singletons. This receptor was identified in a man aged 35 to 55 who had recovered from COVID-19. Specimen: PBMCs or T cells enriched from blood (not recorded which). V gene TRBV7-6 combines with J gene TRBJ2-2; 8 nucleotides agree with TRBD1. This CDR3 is CASSLEQGAQNTGELFF. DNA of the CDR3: TGTGCCAGCAGCTTAGAGCAGGGGGCGCAGAACACCGGGGAGCTGTTTTTT.